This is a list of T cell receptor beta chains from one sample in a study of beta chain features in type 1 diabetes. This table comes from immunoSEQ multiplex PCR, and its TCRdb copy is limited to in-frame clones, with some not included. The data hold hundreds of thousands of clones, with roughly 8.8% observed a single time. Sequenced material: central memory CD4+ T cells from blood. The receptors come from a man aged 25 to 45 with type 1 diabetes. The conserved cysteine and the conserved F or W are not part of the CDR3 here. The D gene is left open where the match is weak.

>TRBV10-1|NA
ASSADRRYGYT
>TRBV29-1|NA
SVEDLYTEAF
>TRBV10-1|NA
ASSPFRETNEKLF
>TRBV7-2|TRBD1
ASSKTGGGENSPLH
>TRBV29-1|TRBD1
SVLAGGYEKLF
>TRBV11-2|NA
ASSLAHLQETQY
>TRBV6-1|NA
ASSTARGSKPQH
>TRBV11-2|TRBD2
ASSLGTSGLNEQF
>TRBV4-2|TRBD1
ASSQGITGDGTDTQY
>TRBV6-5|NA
ASTSGAEAF
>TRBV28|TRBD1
ASSEGQGDYNEQF
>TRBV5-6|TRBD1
ASSEPQGYSYEQY